This T cell receptor (beta chain) was identified during a study of a mutant IDH1 vaccine in newly diagnosed glioma. Stated time point: week 23, last vaccination. The study gave 300 ug of mutant IDH1 20-mer peptide per vaccine dose, with topical imiquimod. About this clone: Its antigen is not known.

The repertoire was sequenced with immunoSEQ multiplex PCR; TCRdb's copy has only in-frame clones and lacks some. This sample carries 25,000 to 35,000 clones, roughly 88% of them seen once, and the ten largest clones take approximately 2.4%. V lost 5 bases and J lost 0, with 5 bases in between. The CDR3 has 12 amino acids. Germline CDR1 and CDR2: SEHNR and FQNEAQ (reference sequence). Sample: PBMCs, taken from a glioma patient whose treatment included an IDH1 peptide vaccine. The chain carries TRBV7-9 and TRBJ2-7; D gene unclear. The origin of this receptor is a man in his forties with glioma. The CDR3 reads CASSPSSYEQYF. The CDR3, as DNA: TGTGCCAGCAGCCCAAGCTCCTACGAGCAGTACTTC.